This entry lists 2 T cell receptor beta chains sequenced from one sample in a study of blood T cell repertoires in COVID-19. Sequencing was performed with immunoSEQ multiplex PCR; in TCRdb, only in-frame clones are kept and a portion is missing. The sample has under 300,000 clones; approximately 85% are singletons. Sequencing was carried out using PBMCs or T cells enriched from blood (not recorded which). The receptors shown here come from a woman in her twenties or thirties who had recovered from COVID-19.

This clone was observed once. The rearrangement joins TRBV5-1 to TRBJ2-3; 7 nucleotides align to TRBD2. After removal of 2 bases from V and 1 base from J, the junction contained 7 bases not matched to a gene. Germline-derived CDR1 and CDR2 are SGHRS and YFSETQ. The CDR3 sequence is 16 residues long. CDR3 in amino acids: CASSLPSGTGTDTQYF. CDR3 sequence (DNA): TGCGCCAGCAGCTTACCTAGCGGCACGGGCACAGATACGCAGTATTTT.

This clone was seen more than once but under ten times. This chain uses TRBV9 with TRBJ1-2; D may be TRBD1 (6 bases). Trimming took 4 bases from V and 4 from J, leaving 17 bases between them. Germline V lookup: CDR1 SGDLS, CDR2 YYNGEE. The CDR3 covers 15 residues. The CDR3 nucleotides read TGTGCCAGCAGCCAAGGGGGGGTGTCAGTCTATGGCTACACCTTC. This codes for CASSQGGVSVYGYTF. The variable domain in full, completed from reference TRBV9 and TRBJ1-2, reads DSGVTQTPKHLITATGQRVTLRCSPRSGDLSVYWYQQSLDQGLQFLIQYYNGEERAKGNILERFSAQQFPDLHSELNLSSLELGDSALYFCASSQGGVSVYGYTFGSGTRLTVV.